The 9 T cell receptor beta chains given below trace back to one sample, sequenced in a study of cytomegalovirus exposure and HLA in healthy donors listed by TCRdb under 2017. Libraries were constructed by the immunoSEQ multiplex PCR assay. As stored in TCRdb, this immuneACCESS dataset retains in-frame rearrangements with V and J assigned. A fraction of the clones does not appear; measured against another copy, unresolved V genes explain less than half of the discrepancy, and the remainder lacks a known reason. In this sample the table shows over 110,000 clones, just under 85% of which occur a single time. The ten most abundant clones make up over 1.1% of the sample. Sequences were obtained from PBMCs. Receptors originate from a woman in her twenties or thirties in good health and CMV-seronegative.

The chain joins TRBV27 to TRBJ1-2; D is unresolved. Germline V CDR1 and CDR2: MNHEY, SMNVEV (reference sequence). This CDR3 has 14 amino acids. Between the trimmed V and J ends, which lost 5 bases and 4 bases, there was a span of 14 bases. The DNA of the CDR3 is TGTGCCAGCAGTCCCCGGGAGACACTCTATGGCTACACCTTC. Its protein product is CASSPRETLYGYTF.

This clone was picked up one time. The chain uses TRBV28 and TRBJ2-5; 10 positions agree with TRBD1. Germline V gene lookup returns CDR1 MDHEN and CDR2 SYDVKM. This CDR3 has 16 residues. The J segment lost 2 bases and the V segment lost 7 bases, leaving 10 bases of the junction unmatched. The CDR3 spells CASTPVGDRGQETQYF. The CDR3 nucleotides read TGTGCCAGCACCCCGGTGGGGGACAGGGGACAAGAGACCCAGTACTTC.

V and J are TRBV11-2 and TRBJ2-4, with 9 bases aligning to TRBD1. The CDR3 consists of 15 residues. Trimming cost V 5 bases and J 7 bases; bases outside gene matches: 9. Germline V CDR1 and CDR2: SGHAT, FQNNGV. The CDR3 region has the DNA TGTGCCAGCAGCCAGCGGACAGGGGTGGGCAACATTCAGTACTTC. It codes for CASSQRTGVGNIQYF.

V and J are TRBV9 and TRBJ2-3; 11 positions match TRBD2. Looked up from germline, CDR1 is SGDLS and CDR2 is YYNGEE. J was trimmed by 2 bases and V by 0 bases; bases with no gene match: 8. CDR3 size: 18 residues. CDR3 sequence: CASSVALASGGSTDTQYF. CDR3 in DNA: TGTGCCAGCAGCGTAGCTTTGGCTAGCGGGGGGTCCACAGATACGCAGTATTTT.

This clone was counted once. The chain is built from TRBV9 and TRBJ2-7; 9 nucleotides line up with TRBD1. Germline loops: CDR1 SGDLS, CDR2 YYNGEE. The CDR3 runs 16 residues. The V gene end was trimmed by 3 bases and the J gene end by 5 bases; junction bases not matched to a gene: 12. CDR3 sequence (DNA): TGTGCCAGCAGCGCCCGCGCCGGGACAGGGAAGAACGAGCAGTACTTC. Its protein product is CASSARAGTGKNEQYF.

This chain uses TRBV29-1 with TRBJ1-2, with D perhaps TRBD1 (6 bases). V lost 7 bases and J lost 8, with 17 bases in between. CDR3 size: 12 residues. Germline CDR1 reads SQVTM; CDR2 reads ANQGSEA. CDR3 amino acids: CSANPGTLGYTF. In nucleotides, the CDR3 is TGCAGCGCCAACCCGGGGACACTAGGCTACACCTTC. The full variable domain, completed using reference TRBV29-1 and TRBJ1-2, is SAVISQKPSRDICQRGTSLTIQCQVDSQVTMMFWYRQQPGQSLTLIATANQGSEATYESGFVIDKFPISRPNLTFSTLTVSNMSPEDSSIYLCSANPGTLGYTFGSGTRLTVV.

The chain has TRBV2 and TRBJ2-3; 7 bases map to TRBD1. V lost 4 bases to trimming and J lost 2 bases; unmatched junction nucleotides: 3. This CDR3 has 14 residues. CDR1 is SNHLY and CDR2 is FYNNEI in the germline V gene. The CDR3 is CASSADRTTDTQYF. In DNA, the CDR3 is TGTGCCAGCAGTGCGGACAGGACCACAGATACGCAGTATTTT.

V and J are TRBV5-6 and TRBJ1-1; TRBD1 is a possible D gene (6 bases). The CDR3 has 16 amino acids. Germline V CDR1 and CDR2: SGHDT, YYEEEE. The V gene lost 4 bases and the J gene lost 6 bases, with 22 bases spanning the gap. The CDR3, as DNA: TGTGCCAGCAGCGGGTGGACAGCACGGTTTAACGCTGAAGCTTTCTTT. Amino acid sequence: CASSGWTARFNAEAFF.

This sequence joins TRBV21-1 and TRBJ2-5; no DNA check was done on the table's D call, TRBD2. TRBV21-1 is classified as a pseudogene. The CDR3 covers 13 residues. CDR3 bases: TGTGCCAGCAGCAAACTCGGTCGGGAGACCCAGTACTTC. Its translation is CASSKLGRETQYF.